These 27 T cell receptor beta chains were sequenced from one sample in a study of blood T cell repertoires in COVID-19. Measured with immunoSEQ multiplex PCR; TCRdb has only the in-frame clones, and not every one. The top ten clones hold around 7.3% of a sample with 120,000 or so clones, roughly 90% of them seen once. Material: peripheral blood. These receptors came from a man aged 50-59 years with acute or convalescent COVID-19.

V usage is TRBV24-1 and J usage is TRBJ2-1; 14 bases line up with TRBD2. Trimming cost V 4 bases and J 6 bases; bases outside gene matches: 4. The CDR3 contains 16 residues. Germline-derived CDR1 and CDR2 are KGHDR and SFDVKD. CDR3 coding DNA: TGTGCCACCAGTGACCCGGGACTAGCGGGAGCCAATGAGCAGTTCTTC. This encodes CATSDPGLAGANEQFF.

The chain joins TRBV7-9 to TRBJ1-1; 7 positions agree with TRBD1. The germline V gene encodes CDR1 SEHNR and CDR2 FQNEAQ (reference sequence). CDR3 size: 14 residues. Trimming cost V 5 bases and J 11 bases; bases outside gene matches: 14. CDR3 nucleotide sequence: TGTGCCAGCAGCCTCAAACAGGGGCGAAATGAGGCTTTCTTT. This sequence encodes CASSLKQGRNEAFF.

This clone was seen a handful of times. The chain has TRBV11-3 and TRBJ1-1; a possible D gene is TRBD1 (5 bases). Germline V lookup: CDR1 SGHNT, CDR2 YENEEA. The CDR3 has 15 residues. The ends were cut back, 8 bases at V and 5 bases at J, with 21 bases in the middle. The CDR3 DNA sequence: TGTGCCAGCGCTCCGGTAGGGATTAGGGGAACTGAAGCTTTCTTT. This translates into CASAPVGIRGTEAFF.

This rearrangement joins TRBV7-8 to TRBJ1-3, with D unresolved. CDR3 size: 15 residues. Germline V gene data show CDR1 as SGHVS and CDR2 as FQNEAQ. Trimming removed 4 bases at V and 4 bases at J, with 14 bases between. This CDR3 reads CASSSAGPGGNTIYF. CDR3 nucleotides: TGTGCCAGCAGCTCCGCCGGACCGGGAGGAAACACCATATATTTT. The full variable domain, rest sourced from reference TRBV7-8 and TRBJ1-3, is GAGVSQSPRYKVAKRGQDVALRCDPISGHVSLFWYQQALGQGPEFLTYFQNEAQLDKSGLPSDRFFAERPEGSVSTLKIQRTQQEDSAVYLCASSSAGPGGNTIYFGEGSWLTVV.

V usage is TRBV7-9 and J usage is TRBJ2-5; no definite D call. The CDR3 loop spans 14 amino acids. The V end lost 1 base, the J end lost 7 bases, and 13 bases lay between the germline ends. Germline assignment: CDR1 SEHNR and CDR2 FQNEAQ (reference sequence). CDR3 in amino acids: CASSLVAQIGTQYF. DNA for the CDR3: TGTGCCAGCAGCTTAGTCGCGCAAATTGGGACCCAGTACTTC.

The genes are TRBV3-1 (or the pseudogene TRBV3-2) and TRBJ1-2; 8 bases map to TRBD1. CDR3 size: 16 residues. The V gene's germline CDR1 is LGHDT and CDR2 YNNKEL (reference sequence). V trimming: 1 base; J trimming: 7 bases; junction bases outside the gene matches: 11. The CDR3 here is CASSQGVGGRGLGYTF. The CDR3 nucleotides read TGTGCCAGCAGCCAAGGTGTTGGTGGCAGGGGGCTTGGCTACACCTTC.

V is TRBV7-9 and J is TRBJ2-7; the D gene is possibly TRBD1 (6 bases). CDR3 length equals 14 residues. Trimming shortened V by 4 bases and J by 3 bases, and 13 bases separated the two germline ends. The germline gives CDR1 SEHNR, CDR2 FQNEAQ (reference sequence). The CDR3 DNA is TGTGCCAGCAGCTCGGCCGGACAGTTCTACGAGCAGTACTTC. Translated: CASSSAGQFYEQYF.

The DNA for the CDR3 is TGTGCCAGCAGCTGGGGACTAGCCCCCTACGAGCAGTACTTC. Residues: CASSWGLAPYEQYF. The chain is built from TRBV6-5 and TRBJ2-7, with 9 bases identical to TRBD2. CDR3 size: 14 residues. V lost 6 bases to trimming and J lost 2 bases; unmatched junction nucleotides: 5. Germline-derived CDR1 and CDR2 are MNHEY and SVGAGI.

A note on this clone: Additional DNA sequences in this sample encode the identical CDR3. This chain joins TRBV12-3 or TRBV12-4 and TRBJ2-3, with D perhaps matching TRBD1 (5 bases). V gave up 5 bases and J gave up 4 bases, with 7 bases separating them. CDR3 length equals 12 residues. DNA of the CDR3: TGTGCCAGCAGTCCAGGGTCAGATACGCAGTATTTT. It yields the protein CASSPGSDTQYF.

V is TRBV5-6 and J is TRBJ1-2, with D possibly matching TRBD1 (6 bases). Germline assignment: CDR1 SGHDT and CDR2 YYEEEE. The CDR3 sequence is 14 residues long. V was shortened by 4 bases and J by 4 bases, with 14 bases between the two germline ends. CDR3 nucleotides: TGTGCCAGCAGCCAGGACAGTCTAGGCTATGGCTACACCTTC. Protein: CASSQDSLGYGYTF.

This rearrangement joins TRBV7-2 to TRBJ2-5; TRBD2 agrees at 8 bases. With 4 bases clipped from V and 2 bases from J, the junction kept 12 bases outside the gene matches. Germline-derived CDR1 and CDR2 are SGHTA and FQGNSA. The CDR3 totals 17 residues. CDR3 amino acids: CASSSQRGSGGQETQYF. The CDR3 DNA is TGTGCCAGCAGCTCCCAGCGGGGGTCCGGAGGGCAAGAGACCCAGTACTTC.

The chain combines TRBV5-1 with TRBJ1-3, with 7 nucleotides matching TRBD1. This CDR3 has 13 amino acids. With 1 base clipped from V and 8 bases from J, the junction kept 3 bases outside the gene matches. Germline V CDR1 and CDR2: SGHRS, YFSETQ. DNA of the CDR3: TGCGCCAGCAGCTTGAACAGGGGTCACACCATATATTTT. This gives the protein CASSLNRGHTIYF.

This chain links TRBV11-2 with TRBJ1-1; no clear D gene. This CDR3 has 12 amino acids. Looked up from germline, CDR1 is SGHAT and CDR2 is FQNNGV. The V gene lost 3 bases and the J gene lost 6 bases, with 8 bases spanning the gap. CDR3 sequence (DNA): TGTGCCAGCAGCTTCGGGAGACCTGAAGCTTTCTTT. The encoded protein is CASSFGRPEAFF.

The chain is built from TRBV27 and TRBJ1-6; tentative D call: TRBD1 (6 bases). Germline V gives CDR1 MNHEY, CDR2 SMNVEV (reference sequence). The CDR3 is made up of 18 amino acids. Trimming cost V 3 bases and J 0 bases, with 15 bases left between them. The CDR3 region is CASSFGTPASSYNSPLHF. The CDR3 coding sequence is TGTGCCAGCAGTTTCGGGACACCCGCCAGCTCCTATAATTCACCCCTCCACTTT.

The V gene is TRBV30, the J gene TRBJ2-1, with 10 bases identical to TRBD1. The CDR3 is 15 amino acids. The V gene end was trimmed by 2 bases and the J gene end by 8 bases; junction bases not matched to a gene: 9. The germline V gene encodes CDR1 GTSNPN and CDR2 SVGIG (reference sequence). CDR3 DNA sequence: TGTGCCTGGAGTCCGGGACAGGGGCCCCGGTATGAGCAGTTCTTC. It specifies CAWSPGQGPRYEQFF.

DNA for the CDR3: TGTGCCAGCTCACCGACCGGGACAGGGCGCGGAAACACCATATATTTT. Its protein is CASSPTGTGRGNTIYF. The J gene is TRBJ1-3, the V gene TRBV18; TRBD1 matches 9 bases. The trim removed 3 bases at V and 4 bases at J, leaving 7 bases unmatched. This CDR3 spans 16 amino acids. CDR1 and CDR2 from the germline V gene are KGHSH and LQKENI.

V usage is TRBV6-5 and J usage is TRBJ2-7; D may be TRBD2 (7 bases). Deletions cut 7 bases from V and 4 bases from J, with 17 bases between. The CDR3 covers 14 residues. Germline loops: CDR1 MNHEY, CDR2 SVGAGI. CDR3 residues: CASTTIEGGYEQYF. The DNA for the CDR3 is TGTGCCAGCACGACCATCGAGGGGGGGTACGAGCAGTACTTC.

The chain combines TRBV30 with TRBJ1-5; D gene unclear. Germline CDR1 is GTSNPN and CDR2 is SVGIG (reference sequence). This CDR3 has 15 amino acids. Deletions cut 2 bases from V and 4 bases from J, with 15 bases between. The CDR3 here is CAWSKGDGLNQPQHF. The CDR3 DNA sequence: TGTGCCTGGAGTAAGGGAGATGGATTAAATCAGCCCCAGCATTTT.

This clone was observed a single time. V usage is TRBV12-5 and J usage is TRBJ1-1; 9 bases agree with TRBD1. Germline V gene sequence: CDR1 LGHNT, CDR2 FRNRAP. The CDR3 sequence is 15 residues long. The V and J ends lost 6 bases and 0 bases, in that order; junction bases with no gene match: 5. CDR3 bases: TGTGCTAGTGGACTCGGACAGGGGATGAACACTGAAGCTTTCTTT. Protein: CASGLGQGMNTEAFF.

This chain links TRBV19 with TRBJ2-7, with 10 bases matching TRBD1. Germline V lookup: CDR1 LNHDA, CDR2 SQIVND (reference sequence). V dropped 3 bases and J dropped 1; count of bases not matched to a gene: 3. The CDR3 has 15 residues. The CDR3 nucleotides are TGTGCCAGTAGTATCGGGACAGGGGAATCCTACGAGCAGTACTTC. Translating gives CASSIGTGESYEQYF.

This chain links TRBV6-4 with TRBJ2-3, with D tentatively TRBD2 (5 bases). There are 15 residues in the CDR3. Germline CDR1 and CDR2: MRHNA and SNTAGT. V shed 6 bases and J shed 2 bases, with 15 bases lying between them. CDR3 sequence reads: CASRRVASLTDTQYF. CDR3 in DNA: TGTGCCAGCAGACGAGTAGCGAGCCTCACAGATACGCAGTATTTT.

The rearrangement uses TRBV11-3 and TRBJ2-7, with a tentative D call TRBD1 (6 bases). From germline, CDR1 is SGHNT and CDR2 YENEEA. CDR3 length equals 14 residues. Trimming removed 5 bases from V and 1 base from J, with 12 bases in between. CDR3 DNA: TGTGCCAGCAGCATACAGGGTCCTTCCTACGAGCAGTACTTC. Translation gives CASSIQGPSYEQYF.

The CDR3 DNA reads TGTGCCAGCAGTTACCTGGGGACAGGGTATCCCACTGAAGCTTTCTTT. It translates to CASSYLGTGYPTEAFF. The chain has TRBV6-5 and TRBJ1-1, with 9 bases aligning to TRBD1. CDR1 is MNHEY and CDR2 is SVGAGI in the germline V gene. There are 16 residues in the CDR3. The V gene end was trimmed by 2 bases and the J gene end by 4 bases; junction bases not matched to a gene: 8.

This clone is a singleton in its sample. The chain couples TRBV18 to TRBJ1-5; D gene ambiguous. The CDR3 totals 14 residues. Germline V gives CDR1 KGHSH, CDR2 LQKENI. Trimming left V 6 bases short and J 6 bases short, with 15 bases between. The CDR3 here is CASSDWGGSQPQHF. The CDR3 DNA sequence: TGTGCCAGCTCCGATTGGGGAGGGAGTCAGCCCCAGCATTTT.

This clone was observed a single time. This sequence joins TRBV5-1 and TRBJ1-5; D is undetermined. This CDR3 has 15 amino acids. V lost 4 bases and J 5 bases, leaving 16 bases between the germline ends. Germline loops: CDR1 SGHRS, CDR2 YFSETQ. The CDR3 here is CASSPFGDGYQPQHF. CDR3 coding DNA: TGCGCCAGCAGCCCCTTCGGGGATGGGTATCAGCCCCAGCATTTT.

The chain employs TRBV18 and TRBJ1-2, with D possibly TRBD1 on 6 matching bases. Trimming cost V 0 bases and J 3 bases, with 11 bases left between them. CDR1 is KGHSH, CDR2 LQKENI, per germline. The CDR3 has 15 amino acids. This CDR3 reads CASSPPSQGYYGYTF. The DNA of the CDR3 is TGTGCCAGCTCACCACCGTCACAGGGCTACTATGGCTACACCTTC.

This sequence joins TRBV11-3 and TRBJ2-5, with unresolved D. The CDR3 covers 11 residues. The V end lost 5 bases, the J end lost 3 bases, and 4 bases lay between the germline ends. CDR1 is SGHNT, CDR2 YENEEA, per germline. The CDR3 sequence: CASSHKETQYF. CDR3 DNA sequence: TGTGCCAGCAGCCACAAAGAGACCCAGTACTTC. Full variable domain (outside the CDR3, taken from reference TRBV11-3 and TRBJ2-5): EAGVVQSPRYKIIEKKQPVAFWCNPISGHNTLYWYLQNLGQGPELLIRYENEEAVDDSQLPKDRFSAERLKGVDSTLKIQPAELGDSAVYLCASSHKETQYFGPGTRLLVL.